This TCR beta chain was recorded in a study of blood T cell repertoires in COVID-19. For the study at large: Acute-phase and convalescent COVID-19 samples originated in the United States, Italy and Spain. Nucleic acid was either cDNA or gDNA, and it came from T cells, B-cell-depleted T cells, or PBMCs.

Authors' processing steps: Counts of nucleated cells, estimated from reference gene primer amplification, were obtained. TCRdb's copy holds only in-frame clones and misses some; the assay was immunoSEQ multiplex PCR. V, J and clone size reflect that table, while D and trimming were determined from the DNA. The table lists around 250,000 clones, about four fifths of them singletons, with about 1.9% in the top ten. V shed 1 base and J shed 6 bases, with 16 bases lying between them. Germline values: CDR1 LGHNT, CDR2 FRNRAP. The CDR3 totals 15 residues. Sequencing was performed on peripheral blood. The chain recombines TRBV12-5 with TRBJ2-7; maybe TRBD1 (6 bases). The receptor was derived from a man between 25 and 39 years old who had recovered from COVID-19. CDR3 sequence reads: CASGLEAGVGAEQYF. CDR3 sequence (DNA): TGTGCTAGTGGTTTGGAAGCAGGGGTCGGGGCCGAGCAGTACTTC. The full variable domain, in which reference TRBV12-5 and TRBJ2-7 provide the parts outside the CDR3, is DARVTQTPRHKVTEMGQEVTMRCQPILGHNTVFWYRQTMMQGLELLAYFRNRAPLDDSGMPKDRFSAEMPDATLATLKIQPSEPRDSAVYFCASGLEAGVGAEQYFGPGTRLTVT.